One sample yielded the 12 T cell receptor beta chains listed below, sequenced in a study of identical twins. Each CDR3 protein is one row after TCRdb ran MiXCR on the 5' RACE reads. The sample shows about 280,000 distinct CDR3 sequences, 8% to 9% of them seen only once. The data were also submitted as part of a second study, on yellow fever vaccine responses in identical twins.

The sequencing input was memory (CD45RO+) T cells sorted from blood. The receptors stem from a woman aged 18-29 years in good health.

This clonotype was seen at least ten times. The rearrangement links TRBV12-3 or TRBV12-4 to TRBJ1-5, with TRBD1 as a possible D gene (6 bases). CDR3 length: 13 residues. The V gene lost 7 bases and the J gene lost 5 bases, with 12 bases spanning the gap. The CDR3 DNA follows: TGTGCCAGCACCCTTGGGGGGCATCAGCCCCAGCATTTT. Its translation: CASTLGGHQPQHF.

The rearrangement uses TRBV20-1 and TRBJ1-1; a weak D match, TRBD1 (5 bases). Germline loops: CDR1 DFQATT, CDR2 SNEGSKA (reference sequence). The CDR3 is 15 amino acids. Trimming stripped 4 bases from V and 5 bases from J, with 20 bases between. CDR3 region: CSATNPGLGITEAFF. The CDR3 nucleotides read TGCAGTGCTACTAACCCGGGACTGGGAATTACTGAAGCTTTCTTT.

This clonotype came up many times. This chain joins TRBV19 and TRBJ2-3; D may be TRBD2 (5 bases). Trimming took 5 bases from V and 2 from J, leaving 17 bases between them. This CDR3 has 16 amino acids. Germline-derived CDR1 and CDR2 are LNHDA and SQIVND (reference sequence). CDR3 DNA: TGTGCCAGTAGTGAGGTCGTCGGGATACTCACAGATACGCAGTATTTT. As protein: CASSEVVGILTDTQYF.

This clonotype was counted ten times or more. DNA for the CDR3: TGCGCCAGCAGCCAAGATCCTCCCGGGACTAGTAATGAGCAGTTCTTC. It specifies CASSQDPPGTSNEQFF. The rearrangement joins TRBV4-1 to TRBJ2-1; 8 bases match TRBD2. Germline lookup yields CDR1 MGHRA and CDR2 YSYEKL. This CDR3 comprises 16 residues. V shed 0 bases and J 7 bases; nucleotides not matched to a gene: 8.

This clonotype was detected ten times or more. This sequence joins TRBV5-4 and TRBJ2-3; 14 nucleotides agree with TRBD2. Germline CDR1 is SGHNT and CDR2 is YYREEE (reference sequence). V was clipped by 5 bases and J by 0 bases; unmatched bases: 8. The CDR3 runs to 18 residues. In nucleotides, the CDR3 is TGTGCCAGCAGTACGGGACTAGCGGGGGACCCTAGCACAGATACGCAGTATTTT. Its protein product is CASSTGLAGDPSTDTQYF.

The chain has TRBV2 and TRBJ2-5; TRBD1 matches 9 bases. Germline CDR1 SNHLY, CDR2 FYNNEI. Trimming took 7 bases from V and 4 from J; bases not matched to a gene: 10. The CDR3 runs to 15 residues. The CDR3 region is CASIRQGGPGETQYF. The DNA for the CDR3 is TGTGCCAGCATAAGACAGGGGGGCCCAGGAGAGACCCAGTACTTC.

In this sample, this clonotype turned up many times. V is TRBV12-3 or TRBV12-4 and J is TRBJ1-6; 7 bases match TRBD1. V dropped 7 bases and J dropped 9; count of bases not matched to a gene: 9. The CDR3 has 14 residues. The CDR3 reads CASTRGINPSPLHF. CDR3 nucleotide sequence: TGTGCCAGCACCAGGGGGATAAACCCTTCACCCCTCCACTTT.

This clonotype was detected many times. This sequence joins TRBV20-1 and TRBJ2-5; no definite D call. V lost 0 bases to trimming and J lost 0 bases, with 11 bases between them. The CDR3 loop spans 15 amino acids. Germline CDR1 reads DFQATT; CDR2 reads SNEGSKA (reference sequence). Here the CDR3 DNA reads TGCAGTGCTAGAGACCTGGAGTGGTACCAAGAGACCCAGTACTTC. Protein sequence: CSARDLEWYQETQYF.

The chain joins TRBV6-5 to TRBJ2-2, with TRBD2 matching 7 bases. V trimming: 4 bases; J trimming: 7 bases; junction bases outside the gene matches: 6. The CDR3 has 14 residues. Germline V gene data show CDR1 as MNHEY and CDR2 as SVGAGI. The CDR3: CASSSGTIDGELFF. In nucleotides, the CDR3 is TGTGCCAGCAGTTCCGGGACTATCGACGGGGAGCTGTTTTTT.

This clonotype was picked up a small number of times. The J gene is TRBJ1-1, the V gene TRBV2; D gene unclear. Germline V lookup: CDR1 SNHLY, CDR2 FYNNEI. CDR3 length: 15 residues. V was cut by 4 bases and J by 4 bases, with 16 bases left in between. CDR3 residues: CASSGARGPSTEAFF. In nucleotides, the CDR3 is TGTGCCAGCAGTGGGGCGCGCGGTCCTAGCACTGAAGCTTTCTTT.

The chain combines TRBV19 with TRBJ2-7; D may be TRBD1 (6 bases). V was cut by 4 bases and J by 5 bases, with 12 bases left in between. Germline V gives CDR1 LNHDA, CDR2 SQIVND (reference sequence). This CDR3 region has 13 residues. The CDR3 region is CASSKLGANEQYF. DNA for the CDR3: TGTGCCAGTAGTAAACTGGGGGCAAACGAGCAGTACTTC.

This rearrangement joins TRBV5-1 to TRBJ1-3; D gene unclear. In germline, CDR1 is SGHRS, CDR2 YFSETQ. This CDR3 contains 15 residues. Trimming left V 2 bases short and J 0 bases short, with 9 bases between. The DNA for the CDR3 is TGCGCCAGCAGCTTCGACGGGCGCTCTGGAAACACCATATATTTT. It is translated as CASSFDGRSGNTIYF.